The entry that follows covers one T cell receptor beta chain sequence. TCRdb's table, derived via immunoSEQ multiplex PCR, lists solely in-frame clones and lacks some. This sample has approximately 380,000 clones, with about 85% found just once. Germline CDR1 MNHNS, CDR2 SASEGT. V lost 2 bases to trimming and J lost 2 bases; unmatched junction nucleotides: 4. CDR3 length: 15 amino acids. The data are from a study of blood T cell repertoires in COVID-19. Sequencing input: peripheral blood. This chain joins TRBV6-1 and TRBJ2-3; TRBD2 aligns across 7 bases. This sequence was found in a woman aged 18-29 years with acute or convalescent COVID-19. This CDR3 is CASSENGGFTDTQYF. The CDR3 nucleotides are TGTGCCAGCAGTGAAAACGGGGGGTTCACAGATACGCAGTATTTT.